This T cell receptor (beta chain) stems from a study of cytomegalovirus exposure and HLA in healthy donors. Study-level results: The study labeled 150 to 200 TCR beta chains cytomegalovirus-associated. Reported results showed that the classifier diagnosed cytomegalovirus status with high specificity and sensitivity.

The CDR3 has 16 amino acids. V dropped 10 bases and J dropped 0 bases, with 22 bases sitting between them. The germline V gene has CDR1 MRHNA and CDR2 SNTAGT. The donors were part of the validation cohort, which consisted of under 150 subjects and was separate from the first cohort of 666 subjects. Assay: immunoSEQ multiplex PCR; the TCRdb copy retains only in-frame clones and omits some. The top ten clones hold 1.5% to 2% of a sample with about 110,000 clones, approximately 89% of them seen once. In regard to this clone: Antigen: not known.

The rearrangement links TRBV6-4 to TRBJ2-7; the D gene is possibly TRBD1 (6 bases). The TCR was taken from a woman aged 18-29 years in good health and CMV-seronegative. Sequences were obtained from PBMCs. CDR3 sequence: CAKETYLGTTSYEQYF. CDR3 coding DNA: TGTGCCAAAGAAACTTACCTTGGGACAACCTCCTACGAGCAGTACTTC.